The 6 T cell receptor beta chains below were found in one sample sequenced in a study of T cells in Graves' hyperthyroidism and ophthalmopathy. From RNA transcripts, TCR beta CDR3 regions were amplified. When the TCR CDR3 underwent first-round RT-PCR, the HTBI primer set was used. TCRdb re-derived calls from the multiplex PCR reads in MiXCR, one entry per CDR3 protein. The sample consists of fewer than 650,000 distinct CDR3 sequences, around 50% of them appearing once. Sequencing input: peripheral blood or thyroid tissue (not recorded which). The receptor set was obtained from an adult woman with Graves' disease, either hyperthyroidism or ophthalmopathy (not recorded which).

The rearrangement links TRBV5-6 to TRBJ2-5; possible D gene TRBD1, 6 bases. This CDR3 contains 14 residues. V was cut by 6 bases and J by 9 bases, with 21 bases left in between. CDR1 and CDR2 from the germline V gene are SGHDT and YYEEEE. CDR3 DNA sequence: TGTGCCAGCATCAGACAGGCTAATCAAGTGGCCCAGTACTTC. Amino acid sequence: CASIRQANQVAQYF.

This clonotype has only one observation. This chain connects TRBV7-9 to TRBJ1-1; D perhaps matches TRBD1 (6 bases). V dropped 1 base and J dropped 4 bases, with 13 bases sitting between them. The CDR3 totals 15 residues. Germline V gene sequence: CDR1 SEHNR, CDR2 FQNEAQ (reference sequence). The CDR3 DNA reads as TGTGCCAGCAGCTTAGAACAGGGTCGAGGCACTGAAGCTTTCTTT. This codes for CASSLEQGRGTEAFF.

J is TRBJ2-5 and V is TRBV5-1; the match to TRBD2 covers 11 bases. Germline assignment: CDR1 SGHRS and CDR2 YFSETQ. V was clipped by 4 bases and J by 3 bases; unmatched bases: 8. CDR3 length: 16 residues. CDR3 in DNA: TGCGCCAGCAGCGGGACACTAGCGGGAGTTAAAGAGACCCAGTACTTC. This sequence encodes CASSGTLAGVKETQYF.

This clonotype was detected ten times or more. This chain uses TRBV29-1 with TRBJ1-1, with a possible D match to TRBD1 (5 bases). Between the trimmed V and J ends, which lost 5 bases and 2 bases, there was a span of 15 bases. This CDR3 is built from 14 residues. CDR1 SQVTM and CDR2 ANQGSEA come from the germline V gene. Here the CDR3 reads CSVCTGTANTEAFF. The CDR3 bases are TGCAGCGTTTGTACCGGGACCGCTAACACTGAAGCTTTCTTT.

This clonotype was detected once. The rearrangement joins TRBV7-2 to TRBJ2-3; the match to TRBD1 covers 7 bases. From germline, CDR1 is SGHTA and CDR2 FQGNSA. V lost 7 bases, J lost 7 bases, and 14 bases stayed unmatched. This CDR3 has 15 amino acids. The CDR3 DNA sequence: TGTGCCAGCACCTCGGGGACAGAGGGCTTTCATACGCAGTATTTT. This translates into CASTSGTEGFHTQYF. The full variable domain, completed using reference TRBV7-2 and TRBJ2-3, is GAGVSQSPSNKVTEKGKDVELRCDPISGHTALYWYRQSLGQGLEFLIYFQGNSAPDKSGLPSDRFSAERTGGSVSTLTIQRTQQEDSAVYLCASTSGTEGFHTQYFGPGTRLTVL.

This clonotype was picked up many times. V and J are TRBV2 and TRBJ2-7; 8 nucleotides match TRBD1. From germline, CDR1 is SNHLY and CDR2 FYNNEI. The CDR3 has 14 amino acids. Unmatched junction bases numbered 7, after V lost 6 bases and J lost 3 bases. CDR3 residues: CASSRGLGGYEQYF. The CDR3 nucleotides read TGTGCCAGCAGCAGGGGGCTCGGAGGCTACGAGCAGTACTTC.